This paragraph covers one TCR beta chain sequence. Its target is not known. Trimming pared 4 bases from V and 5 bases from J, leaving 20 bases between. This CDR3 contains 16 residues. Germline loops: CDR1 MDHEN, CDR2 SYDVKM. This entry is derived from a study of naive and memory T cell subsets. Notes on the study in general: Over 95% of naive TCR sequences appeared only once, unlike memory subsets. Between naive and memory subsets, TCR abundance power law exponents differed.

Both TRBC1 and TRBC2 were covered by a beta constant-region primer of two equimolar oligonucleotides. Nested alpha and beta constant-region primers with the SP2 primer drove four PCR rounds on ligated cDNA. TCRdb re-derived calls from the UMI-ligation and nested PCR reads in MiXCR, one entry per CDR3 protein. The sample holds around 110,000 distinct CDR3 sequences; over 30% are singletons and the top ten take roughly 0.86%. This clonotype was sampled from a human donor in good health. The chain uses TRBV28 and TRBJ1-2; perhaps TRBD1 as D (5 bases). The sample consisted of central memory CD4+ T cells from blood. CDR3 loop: CASSSGRVPGRYGYTF. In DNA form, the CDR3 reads TGTGCCAGCAGTTCCGGTCGTGTTCCAGGGCGGTATGGCTACACCTTC.